This TCR beta chain came from a study of T cell changes during pregnancy in multiple sclerosis. Germline V gene sequence: CDR1 SGDLS, CDR2 YYNGEE. The CDR3 extends over 16 amino acids. J gave up 4 bases and V 3 bases, and 12 bases lay outside the gene matches. Here immunoSEQ multiplex PCR was the method, and the copy in TCRdb shows in-frame clones only, minus some. The sample shows 25,000 to 30,000 clones, 70% to 90% of them seen only once. The source was CD8+ T cells from peripheral blood mononuclear cells, collected after pregnancy. This receptor was obtained from a female donor with multiple sclerosis, enrolled in a pregnancy study. The V call is TRBV9, the J call TRBJ2-5, with 7 nucleotides matching TRBD2. CDR3 loop: CASSAGLGGIGETQYF. Written as DNA, the CDR3 is TGTGCCAGCAGCGCCGGACTGGGGGGGATCGGAGAGACCCAGTACTTC. Full variable domain (outside the CDR3, taken from reference TRBV9 and TRBJ2-5): DSGVTQTPKHLITATGQRVTLRCSPRSGDLSVYWYQQSLDQGLQFLIQYYNGEERAKGNILERFSAQQFPDLHSELNLSSLELGDSALYFCASSAGLGGIGETQYFGPGTRLLVL.